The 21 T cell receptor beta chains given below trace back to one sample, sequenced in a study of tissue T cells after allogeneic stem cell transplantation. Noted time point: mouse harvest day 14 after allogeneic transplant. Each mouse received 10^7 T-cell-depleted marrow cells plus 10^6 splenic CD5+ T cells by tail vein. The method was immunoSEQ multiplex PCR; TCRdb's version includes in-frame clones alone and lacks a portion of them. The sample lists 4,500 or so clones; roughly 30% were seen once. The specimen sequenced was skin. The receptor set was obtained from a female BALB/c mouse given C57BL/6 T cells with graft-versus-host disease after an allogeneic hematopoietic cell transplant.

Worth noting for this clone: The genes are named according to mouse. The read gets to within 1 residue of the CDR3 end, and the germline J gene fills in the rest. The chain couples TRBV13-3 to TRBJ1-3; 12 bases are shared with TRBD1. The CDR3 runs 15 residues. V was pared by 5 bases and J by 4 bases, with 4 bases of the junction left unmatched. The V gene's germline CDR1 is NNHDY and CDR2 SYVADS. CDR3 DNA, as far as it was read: TGTGCCAGCAGGCGGGACAGGGGGCGAGGAAATACGCTCTAT. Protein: CASRRDRGRGNTLY. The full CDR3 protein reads CASRRDRGRGNTLYF.

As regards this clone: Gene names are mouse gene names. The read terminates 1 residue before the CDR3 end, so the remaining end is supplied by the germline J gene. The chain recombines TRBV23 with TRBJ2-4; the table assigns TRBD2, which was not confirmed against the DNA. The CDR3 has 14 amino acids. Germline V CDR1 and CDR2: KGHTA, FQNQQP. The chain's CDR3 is CSSSQTGGQNTLYF. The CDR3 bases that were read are TGCTCCAGCAGTCAAACTGGGGGGCAAAACACCTTGTAC.

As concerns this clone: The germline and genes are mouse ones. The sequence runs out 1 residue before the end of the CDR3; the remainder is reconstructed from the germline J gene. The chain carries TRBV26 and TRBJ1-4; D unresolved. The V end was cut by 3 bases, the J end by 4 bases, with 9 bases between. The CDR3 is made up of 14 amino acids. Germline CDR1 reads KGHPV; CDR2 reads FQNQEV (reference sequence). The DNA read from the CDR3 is TGTGCCAGCAGTCTATTAGGCAACAACGAAAGATTATTT. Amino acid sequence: CASSLLGNNERLF. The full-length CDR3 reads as CASSLLGNNERLFF.

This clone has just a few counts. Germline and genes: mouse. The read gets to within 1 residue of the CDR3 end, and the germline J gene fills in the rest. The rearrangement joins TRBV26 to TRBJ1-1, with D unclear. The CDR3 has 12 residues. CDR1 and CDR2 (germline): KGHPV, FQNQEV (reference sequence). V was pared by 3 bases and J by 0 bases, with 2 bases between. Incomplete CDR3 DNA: TGTGCCAGCAGTCTCACAAACACAGAAGTCTTC. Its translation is CASSLTNTEVF. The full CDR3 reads CASSLTNTEVFF.

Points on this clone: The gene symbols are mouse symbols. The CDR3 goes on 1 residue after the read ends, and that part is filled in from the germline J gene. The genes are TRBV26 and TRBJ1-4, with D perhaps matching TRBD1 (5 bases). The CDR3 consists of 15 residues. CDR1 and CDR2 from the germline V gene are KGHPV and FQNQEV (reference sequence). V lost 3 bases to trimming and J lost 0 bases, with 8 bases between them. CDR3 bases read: TGTGCCAGCAGTCTTGGACAACTTTCCAACGAAAGATTATTT. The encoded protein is CASSLGQLSNERLF. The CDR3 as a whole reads CASSLGQLSNERLFF.

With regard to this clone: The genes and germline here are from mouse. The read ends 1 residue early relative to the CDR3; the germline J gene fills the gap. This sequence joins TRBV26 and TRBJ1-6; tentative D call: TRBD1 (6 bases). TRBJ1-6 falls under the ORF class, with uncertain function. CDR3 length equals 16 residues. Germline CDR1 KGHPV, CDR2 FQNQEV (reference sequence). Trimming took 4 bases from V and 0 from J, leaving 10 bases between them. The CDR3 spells CASSPRTDSYNSPLYF. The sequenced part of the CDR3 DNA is TGTGCCAGCAGTCCCCGGACAGATTCCTATAATTCGCCCCTCTAC.

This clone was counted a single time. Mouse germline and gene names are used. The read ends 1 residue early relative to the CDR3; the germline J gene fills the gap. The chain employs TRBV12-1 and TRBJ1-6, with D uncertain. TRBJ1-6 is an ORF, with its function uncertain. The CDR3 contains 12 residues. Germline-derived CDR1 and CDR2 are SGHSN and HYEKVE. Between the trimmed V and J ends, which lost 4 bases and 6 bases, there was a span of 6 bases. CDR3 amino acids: CASSKANSPLYF. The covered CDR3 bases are TGTGCCAGCTCGAAGGCTAATTCGCCCCTCTAC.

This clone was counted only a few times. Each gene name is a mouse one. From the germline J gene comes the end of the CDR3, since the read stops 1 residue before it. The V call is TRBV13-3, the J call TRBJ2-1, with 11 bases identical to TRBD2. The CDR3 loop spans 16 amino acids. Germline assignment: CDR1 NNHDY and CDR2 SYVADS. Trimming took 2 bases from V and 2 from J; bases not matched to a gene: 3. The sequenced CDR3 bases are TGTGCCAGCAGTGACGTGACTGGGGGGGACTATGCTGAGCAGTTC. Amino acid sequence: CASSDVTGGDYAEQF. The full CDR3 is CASSDVTGGDYAEQFF.

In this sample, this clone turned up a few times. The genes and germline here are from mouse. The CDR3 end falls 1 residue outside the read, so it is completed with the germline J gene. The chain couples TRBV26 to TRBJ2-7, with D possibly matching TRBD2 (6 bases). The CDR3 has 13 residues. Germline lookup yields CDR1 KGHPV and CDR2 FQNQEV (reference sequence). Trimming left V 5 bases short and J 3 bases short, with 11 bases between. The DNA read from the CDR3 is TGTGCCAGCAGTGCCGGGACTTTCTATGAACAGTAC. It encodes CASSAGTFYEQY. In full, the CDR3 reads CASSAGTFYEQYF.

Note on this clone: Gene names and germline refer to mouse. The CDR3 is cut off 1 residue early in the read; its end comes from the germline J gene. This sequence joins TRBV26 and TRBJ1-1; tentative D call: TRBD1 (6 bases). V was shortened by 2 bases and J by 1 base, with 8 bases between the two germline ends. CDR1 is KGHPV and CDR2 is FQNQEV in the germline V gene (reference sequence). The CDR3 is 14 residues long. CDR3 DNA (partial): TGTGCCAGCAGTCTGGGAGGGGGGAACACAGAAGTCTTC. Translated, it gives CASSLGGGNTEVF. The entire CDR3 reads CASSLGGGNTEVFF.

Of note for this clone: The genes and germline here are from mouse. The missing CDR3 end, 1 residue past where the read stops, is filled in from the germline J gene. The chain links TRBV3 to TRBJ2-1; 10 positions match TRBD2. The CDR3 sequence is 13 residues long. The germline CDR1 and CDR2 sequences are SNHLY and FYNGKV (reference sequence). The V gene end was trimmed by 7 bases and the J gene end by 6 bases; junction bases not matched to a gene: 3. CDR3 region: CASKRLGGAEQFF. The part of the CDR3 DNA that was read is TGTGCCAGCAAAAGACTGGGGGGTGCTGAGCAGTTC.

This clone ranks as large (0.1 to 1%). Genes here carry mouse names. The part of the CDR3 DNA that was read is TGTGCCAGCAGTCCGACAGGGTGGGGAAATACGCTCTAT. Residues: CASSPTGWGNTLY. The entire CDR3 reads CASSPTGWGNTLYF. V and J are TRBV26 and TRBJ1-3; 7 bases line up with TRBD1. The read gets to within 1 residue of the CDR3 end, and the germline J gene fills in the rest. V gave up 4 bases and J gave up 4 bases; unmatched junction bases: 4. Germline loops: CDR1 KGHPV, CDR2 FQNQEV (reference sequence). The CDR3 runs 14 residues.

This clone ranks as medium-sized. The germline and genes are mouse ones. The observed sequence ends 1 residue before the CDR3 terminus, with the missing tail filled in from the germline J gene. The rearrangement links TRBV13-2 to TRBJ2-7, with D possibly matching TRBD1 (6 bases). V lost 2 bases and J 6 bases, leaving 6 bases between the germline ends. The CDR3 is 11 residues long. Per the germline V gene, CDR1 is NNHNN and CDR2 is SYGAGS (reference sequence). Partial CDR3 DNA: TGTGCCAGCGGTGACAGGGGTGAACAGTAC. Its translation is CASGDRGEQY. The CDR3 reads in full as CASGDRGEQYF.

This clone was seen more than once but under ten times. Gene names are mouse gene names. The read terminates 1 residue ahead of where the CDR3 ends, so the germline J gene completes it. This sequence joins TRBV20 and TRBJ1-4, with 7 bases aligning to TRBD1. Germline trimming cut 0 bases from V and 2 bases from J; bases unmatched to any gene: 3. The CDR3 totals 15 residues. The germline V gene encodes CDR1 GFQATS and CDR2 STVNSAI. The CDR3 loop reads CGAREGGGSNERLFF. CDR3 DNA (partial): TGTGGTGCTAGGGAAGGGGGCGGATCCAACGAAAGATTATTT. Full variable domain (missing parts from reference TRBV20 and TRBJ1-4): GALVYQYPRRTICKSGTSMRMECQAVGFQATSVAWYRQSPQKTFELIALSTVNSAIKYEQNFTQEKFPISHPNLSFSSMTVLNAYLEDRGLYLCGAREGGGSNERLFFGHGTKLSVL.

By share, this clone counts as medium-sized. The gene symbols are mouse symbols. CDR3 protein: CASSQDTGRWGQNTLYF. The CDR3 bases that were read are TGTGCCAGCAGCCAAGATACGGGGCGATGGGGTCAAAACACCTTGTAC. The V gene is TRBV5, the J gene TRBJ2-4; D may be TRBD1 or TRBD2 (5 bases each). The sequence runs out 1 residue before the end of the CDR3; the remainder is reconstructed from the germline J gene. CDR1 is LGHNA and CDR2 is YNLKQL in the germline V gene (reference sequence). The CDR3 spans 17 residues. V lost 0 bases to trimming and J lost 1 base, with 14 bases between them.

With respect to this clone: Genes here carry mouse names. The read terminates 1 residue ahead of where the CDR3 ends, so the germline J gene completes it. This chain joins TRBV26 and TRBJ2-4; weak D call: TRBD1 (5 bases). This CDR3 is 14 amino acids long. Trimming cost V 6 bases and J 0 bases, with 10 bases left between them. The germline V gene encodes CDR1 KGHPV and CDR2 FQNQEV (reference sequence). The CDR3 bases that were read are TGTGCCAGCAGCCGGACAATAAGTCAAAACACCTTGTAC. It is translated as CASSRTISQNTLY. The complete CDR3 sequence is CASSRTISQNTLYF.

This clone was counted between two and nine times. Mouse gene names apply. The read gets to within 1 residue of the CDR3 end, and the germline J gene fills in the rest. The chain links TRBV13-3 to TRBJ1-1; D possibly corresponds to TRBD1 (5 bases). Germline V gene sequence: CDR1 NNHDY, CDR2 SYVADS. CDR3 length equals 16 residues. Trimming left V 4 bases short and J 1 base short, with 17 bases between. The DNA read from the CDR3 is TGTGCCAGCAGTATGGCAGAGAGGGGCATAAACACAGAAGTCTTC. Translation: CASSMAERGINTEVF. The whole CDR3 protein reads CASSMAERGINTEVFF.

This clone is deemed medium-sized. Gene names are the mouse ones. The CDR3 DNA, read in part, is TGTGCCAGCAGTCTGTACGGACAGGGATATGAACAGTAC. Translated: CASSLYGQGYEQY. The CDR3 in full is CASSLYGQGYEQYF. The chain employs TRBV26 and TRBJ2-7; 8 bases are shared with TRBD1. The CDR3 goes on 1 residue after the read ends, and that part is filled in from the germline J gene. Germline V CDR1 and CDR2: KGHPV, FQNQEV (reference sequence). Trimming took 1 base from V and 4 from J; bases not matched to a gene: 3. This CDR3 is built from 14 residues. The full variable domain, in which reference TRBV26 and TRBJ2-7 provide the parts outside the CDR3, is NSKVIQTPRYLVKGQGQKAKMRCIPEKGHPVVFWYQQNKNNEFKFLINFQNQEVLQQIDMTEKRFSAECPSNSPCSLEIQSSEAGDSALYLCASSLYGQGYEQYFGPGTRLTVL.

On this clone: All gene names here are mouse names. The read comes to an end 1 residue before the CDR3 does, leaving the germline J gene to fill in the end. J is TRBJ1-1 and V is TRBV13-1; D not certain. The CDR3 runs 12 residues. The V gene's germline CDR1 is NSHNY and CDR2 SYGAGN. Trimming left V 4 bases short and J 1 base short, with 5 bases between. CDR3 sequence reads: CASSRENTEVFF. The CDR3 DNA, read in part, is TGTGCCAGCAGTAGGGAAAACACAGAAGTCTTC.

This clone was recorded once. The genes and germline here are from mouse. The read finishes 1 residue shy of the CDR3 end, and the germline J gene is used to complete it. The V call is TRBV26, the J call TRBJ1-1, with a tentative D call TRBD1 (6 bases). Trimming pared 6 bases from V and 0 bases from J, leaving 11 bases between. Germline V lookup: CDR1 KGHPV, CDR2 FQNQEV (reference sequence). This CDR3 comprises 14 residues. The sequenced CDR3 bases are TGTGCCAGCAGCCGGACAGCTGCAAACACAGAAGTCTTC. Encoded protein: CASSRTAANTEVF. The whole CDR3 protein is CASSRTAANTEVFF.

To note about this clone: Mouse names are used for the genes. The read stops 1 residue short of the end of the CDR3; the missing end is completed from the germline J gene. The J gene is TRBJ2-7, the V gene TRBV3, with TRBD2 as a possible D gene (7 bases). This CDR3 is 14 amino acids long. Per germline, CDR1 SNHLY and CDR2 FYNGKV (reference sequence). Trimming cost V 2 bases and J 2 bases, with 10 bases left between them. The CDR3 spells CASSLSWGPYEQYF. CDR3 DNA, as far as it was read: TGTGCCAGCAGCTTAAGCTGGGGGCCCTATGAACAGTAC.